A selection of T cell receptor beta chains follows, all from one sample in a study of blood T cell repertoires in COVID-19. The repertoire was sequenced with immunoSEQ multiplex PCR; TCRdb's copy has only in-frame clones and lacks some. The table has 45,000 to 50,000 clones, 85% to 90% seen once. The material sequenced was peripheral blood. These receptors were obtained from a woman aged 80 or older with COVID-19, enrolled during active disease. Each CDR3 is given with its conserved first and last residue. Each record gives: CDR3 protein, CDR3 DNA, clone size, J gene, V gene, D gene. D genes are given only for firm matches. The size entry is marked missing in some rows and otherwise reads once, few, many or a size class.

CDR3 protein: CASSATGINEKLFF
CDR3 DNA: TGTGCCAGCAGCGCGACAGGAATTAATGAAAAACTGTTTTTT
clone size: NA
J gene: TRBJ1-4
V gene: TRBV6-5
D gene: NA

CDR3 protein: CASSLGRLSNQPQHF
CDR3 DNA: TGTGCCAGTAGCCTAGGACGACTAAGCAATCAGCCCCAGCATTTT
clone size: NA
J gene: TRBJ1-5
V gene: TRBV19
D gene: NA

CDR3 protein: CASSPTPGTPEETQYF
CDR3 DNA: TGTGCCAGCAGCCCTACCCCCGGGACTCCTGAGGAGACCCAGTACTTC
clone size: NA
J gene: TRBJ2-5
V gene: TRBV4-2
D gene: NA

CDR3 protein: CASSPGGIQGTAEAFF
CDR3 DNA: TGTGCCAGCTCACCAGGAGGGATCCAGGGAACGGCTGAAGCTTTCTTT
clone size: few
J gene: TRBJ1-1
V gene: TRBV18
D gene: NA

CDR3 protein: CASSRNRGLGGYTF
CDR3 DNA: TGTGCCAGCAGCCGGAACAGGGGACTGGGTGGCTACACCTTC
clone size: NA
J gene: TRBJ1-2
V gene: TRBV28
D gene: TRBD1

CDR3 protein: CASSLGLRNGEQYF
CDR3 DNA: TGTGCCAGCAGCTTAGGACTAAGAAACGGCGAGCAGTACTTC
clone size: NA
J gene: TRBJ2-7
V gene: TRBV7-3
D gene: NA

CDR3 protein: CASIFQGTQYF
CDR3 DNA: TGTGCCAGCATCTTCCAGGGGACCCAGTACTTC
clone size: NA
J gene: TRBJ2-5
V gene: TRBV28
D gene: NA

CDR3 protein: CASFRGNTGELFF
CDR3 DNA: TGCGCCAGCTTCAGGGGGAACACCGGGGAGCTGTTTTTT
clone size: NA
J gene: TRBJ2-2
V gene: TRBV5-1
D gene: NA

CDR3 protein: CASAGLRVGANVLTF
CDR3 DNA: TGTGCCAGCGCGGGGTTGCGGGTTGGGGCCAACGTCCTGACTTTC
clone size: NA
J gene: TRBJ2-6
V gene: TRBV2
D gene: NA

CDR3 protein: CASSLTRFGNRNTEAFF
CDR3 DNA: TGTGCCAGCAGCTTAACAAGGTTCGGCAACAGGAACACTGAAGCTTTCTTT
clone size: NA
J gene: TRBJ1-1
V gene: TRBV7-8
D gene: NA

CDR3 protein: CASSRRATLLVGTEAFF
CDR3 DNA: TGTGCCAGCAGCCGCAGGGCCACCCTGCTAGTAGGCACTGAAGCTTTCTTT
clone size: NA
J gene: TRBJ1-1
V gene: TRBV7-9
D gene: NA

CDR3 protein: CASSLQGSEAFF
CDR3 DNA: TGTGCCAGCAGCTTACAGGGTAGTGAAGCTTTCTTT
clone size: NA
J gene: TRBJ1-1
V gene: TRBV2
D gene: NA

CDR3 protein: CASSYPTGNTGELFF
CDR3 DNA: TGTGCCAGCTCATACCCGACAGGGAACACCGGGGAGCTGTTTTTT
clone size: NA
J gene: TRBJ2-2
V gene: TRBV18
D gene: NA

CDR3 protein: CASLGGGPGYEQFF
CDR3 DNA: TGTGCCAGCCTTGGGGGGGGGCCGGGTTATGAGCAGTTCTTC
clone size: NA
J gene: TRBJ2-1
V gene: TRBV19
D gene: NA

CDR3 protein: CASSDPGSLGTEAFF
CDR3 DNA: TGTGCCAGCAGTGATCCCGGGAGCTTGGGAACTGAAGCTTTCTTT
clone size: once
J gene: TRBJ1-1
V gene: TRBV6-1
D gene: NA

CDR3 protein: CASRNRGPTEAFF
CDR3 DNA: TGTGCCAGCAGAAACAGGGGGCCCACTGAAGCTTTCTTT
clone size: NA
J gene: TRBJ1-1
V gene: TRBV3-1/TRBV3-2
D gene: TRBD1

CDR3 protein: CASSYSGGARYEQYF
CDR3 DNA: TGTGCCAGCAGCTACAGCGGGGGGGCACGGTACGAGCAGTACTTC
clone size: NA
J gene: TRBJ2-7
V gene: TRBV13
D gene: TRBD2

CDR3 protein: CASSSPGTTAYNEQFF
CDR3 DNA: TGTGCCAGCAGTTCCCCCGGGACTACGGCCTACAATGAGCAGTTCTTC
clone size: NA
J gene: TRBJ2-1
V gene: TRBV27
D gene: TRBD2

CDR3 protein: CATSPGENEQFF
CDR3 DNA: TGTGCCACCAGTCCAGGGGAGAATGAGCAGTTCTTC
clone size: medium-sized
J gene: TRBJ2-1
V gene: TRBV24-1
D gene: NA

CDR3 protein: CASSRQGRRQPQHF
CDR3 DNA: TGTGCCAGTAGTAGACAGGGGAGGCGGCAGCCCCAGCATTTT
clone size: NA
J gene: TRBJ1-5
V gene: TRBV19
D gene: TRBD1

CDR3 protein: CASSLGPGQTSEAFF
CDR3 DNA: TGTGCCAGCAGCCTAGGACCGGGACAGACTTCAGAAGCTTTCTTT
clone size: NA
J gene: TRBJ1-1
V gene: TRBV7-2
D gene: TRBD1

CDR3 protein: CASSPPARGRGNNEQFF
CDR3 DNA: TGCGCCAGCAGCCCCCCCGCCAGGGGGCGCGGCAACAATGAGCAGTTCTTC
clone size: NA
J gene: TRBJ2-1
V gene: TRBV5-1
D gene: TRBD1

CDR3 protein: CASSRLAMNTEAFF
CDR3 DNA: TGTGCCAGCAGTCGCCTCGCTATGAACACTGAAGCTTTCTTT
clone size: NA
J gene: TRBJ1-1
V gene: TRBV6-6
D gene: NA

CDR3 protein: CASRSTGTYGETQYF
CDR3 DNA: TGTGCCAGCAGGTCGACAGGGACCTATGGAGAGACCCAGTACTTC
clone size: NA
J gene: TRBJ2-5
V gene: TRBV27
D gene: TRBD1

CDR3 protein: CASSRTGGVGQPQHF
CDR3 DNA: TGTGCCAGCAGCCGGACAGGGGGCGTCGGTCAGCCCCAGCATTTT
clone size: NA
J gene: TRBJ1-5
V gene: TRBV6-5
D gene: TRBD1

CDR3 protein: CASSVLQNTEAFF
CDR3 DNA: TGTGCCAGCAGCGTATTACAGAACACTGAAGCTTTCTTT
clone size: NA
J gene: TRBJ1-1
V gene: TRBV9
D gene: NA

CDR3 protein: CASTEGQRAEAFF
CDR3 DNA: TGTGCCAGCACGGAGGGCCAAAGGGCTGAAGCTTTCTTT
clone size: NA
J gene: TRBJ1-1
V gene: TRBV28
D gene: NA

CDR3 protein: CSAYMNTEAFF
CDR3 DNA: TGCAGTGCATATATGAACACTGAAGCTTTCTTT
clone size: once
J gene: TRBJ1-1
V gene: TRBV20-1
D gene: NA

CDR3 protein: CASSTTGSSTEAFF
CDR3 DNA: TGTGCCAGCAGCACTACAGGGTCGAGCACTGAAGCTTTCTTT
clone size: NA
J gene: TRBJ1-1
V gene: TRBV7-2
D gene: NA

CDR3 protein: CASSSGSLLNEQFF
CDR3 DNA: TGTGCCAGCTCTAGCGGGAGCCTTTTAAATGAGCAGTTCTTC
clone size: NA
J gene: TRBJ2-1
V gene: TRBV28
D gene: TRBD2

CDR3 protein: CASSLGGTSGGAQTQYF
CDR3 DNA: TGTGCCAGCAGCTTAGGCGGGACTAGCGGGGGGGCGCAGACCCAGTACTTC
clone size: NA
J gene: TRBJ2-5
V gene: TRBV7-3
D gene: TRBD2

CDR3 protein: CSVGAGDHGYTF
CDR3 DNA: TGCAGCGTTGGCGCAGGTGACCATGGCTACACCTTC
clone size: NA
J gene: TRBJ1-2
V gene: TRBV29-1
D gene: NA

CDR3 protein: CASSLDAGGSYNSPLHF
CDR3 DNA: TGTGCCAGCAGCTTAGATGCCGGCGGCTCCTATAATTCACCCCTCCACTTT
clone size: NA
J gene: TRBJ1-6
V gene: TRBV7-2
D gene: NA

CDR3 protein: CASSAAGFYSNQPQHF
CDR3 DNA: TGTGCCAGCAGTGCGGCGGGGTTTTATAGCAATCAGCCCCAGCATTTT
clone size: once
J gene: TRBJ1-5
V gene: TRBV25-1
D gene: NA

CDR3 protein: CASSLGRGIHSPLHF
CDR3 DNA: TGCGCCAGCAGCTTGGGGAGAGGGATCCATTCACCCCTCCACTTT
clone size: NA
J gene: TRBJ1-6
V gene: TRBV5-1
D gene: NA

CDR3 protein: CASSQANRVGPYEQYF
CDR3 DNA: TGCGCCAGCAGCCAGGCGAACAGGGTCGGTCCCTACGAGCAGTACTTC
clone size: NA
J gene: TRBJ2-7
V gene: TRBV4-1
D gene: NA

CDR3 protein: CASSLHRDRGYQPQHF
CDR3 DNA: TGTGCCAGCAGCTTGCACCGGGACAGGGGATATCAGCCCCAGCATTTT
clone size: NA
J gene: TRBJ1-5
V gene: TRBV5-5
D gene: TRBD1

CDR3 protein: CASTHYRRYSGNTIYF
CDR3 DNA: TGTGCCAGTACTCACTACAGGCGATACTCTGGAAACACCATATATTTT
clone size: NA
J gene: TRBJ1-3
V gene: TRBV19
D gene: NA

CDR3 protein: CASSNRGLTEAFF
CDR3 DNA: TGTGCCAGTAGCAACAGGGGGCTTACTGAAGCTTTCTTT
clone size: NA
J gene: TRBJ1-1
V gene: TRBV19
D gene: TRBD1

CDR3 protein: CASSPLIGRDSPLHF
CDR3 DNA: TGTGCCAGCTCACCACTCATAGGGAGGGATTCACCCCTCCACTTT
clone size: NA
J gene: TRBJ1-6
V gene: TRBV18
D gene: NA

CDR3 protein: CASSPQSYGYTF
CDR3 DNA: TGTGCCAGCAGTCCCCAGTCCTATGGCTACACCTTC
clone size: NA
J gene: TRBJ1-2
V gene: TRBV2
D gene: NA

CDR3 protein: CAWRMTGNYGYTF
CDR3 DNA: TGTGCCTGGAGGATGACAGGGAACTATGGCTACACCTTC
clone size: NA
J gene: TRBJ1-2
V gene: TRBV30
D gene: TRBD1

CDR3 protein: CASSPLPPGDGSYNEQFF
CDR3 DNA: TGTGCCAGCTCACCACTTCCTCCAGGGGACGGATCCTACAATGAGCAGTTCTTC
clone size: NA
J gene: TRBJ2-1
V gene: TRBV18
D gene: NA

CDR3 protein: CASRSTSGKVEQYF
CDR3 DNA: TGTGCCAGCAGATCGACTAGCGGGAAGGTCGAGCAGTACTTC
clone size: NA
J gene: TRBJ2-7
V gene: TRBV6-5
D gene: TRBD2

CDR3 protein: CASSSGVVLYGYTF
CDR3 DNA: TGTGCCAGCAGTTCCGGGGTAGTACTCTATGGCTACACCTTC
clone size: once
J gene: TRBJ1-2
V gene: TRBV28
D gene: NA

CDR3 protein: CASSTPGTSGNYEQYF
CDR3 DNA: TGTGCCAGCAGTACACCCGGGACTAGCGGGAACTACGAGCAGTACTTC
clone size: NA
J gene: TRBJ2-7
V gene: TRBV27
D gene: TRBD2

CDR3 protein: CASSMTSGRRETQYF
CDR3 DNA: TGTGCCAGCAGTATGACTAGCGGGAGGCGCGAGACCCAGTACTTC
clone size: NA
J gene: TRBJ2-5
V gene: TRBV2
D gene: TRBD2

CDR3 protein: CASSLYATNEKLFF
CDR3 DNA: TGTGCCAGCAGCCTGTATGCAACTAATGAAAAACTGTTTTTT
clone size: NA
J gene: TRBJ1-4
V gene: TRBV7-8
D gene: NA

CDR3 protein: CASSQESQGSSPLHF
CDR3 DNA: TGTGCCAGCAGCCAAGAATCCCAGGGCTCTTCACCCCTCCACTTT
clone size: NA
J gene: TRBJ1-6
V gene: TRBV3-1/TRBV3-2
D gene: NA

CDR3 protein: CASSRGDSGHTDTQYF
CDR3 DNA: TGCGCCAGCAGCCGGGGGGACTCCGGCCACACAGATACGCAGTATTTT
clone size: NA
J gene: TRBJ2-3
V gene: TRBV5-1
D gene: TRBD2